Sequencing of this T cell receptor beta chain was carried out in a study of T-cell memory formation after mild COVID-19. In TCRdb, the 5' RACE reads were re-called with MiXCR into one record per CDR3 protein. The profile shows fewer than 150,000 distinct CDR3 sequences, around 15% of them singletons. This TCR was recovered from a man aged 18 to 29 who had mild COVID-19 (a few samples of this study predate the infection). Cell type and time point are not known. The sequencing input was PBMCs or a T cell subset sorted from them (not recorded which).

This CDR3 reads CASSQDKESWETQYF. The CDR3 DNA is TGTGCCAGCAGCCAAGATAAAGAATCTTGGGAGACCCAGTACTTC. This sequence joins TRBV3-1 and TRBJ2-5; no firm D call. V was pared by 0 bases and J by 5 bases, with 13 bases between. This CDR3 is built from 15 residues. In germline, CDR1 is LGHDT, CDR2 YNNKEL (reference sequence).